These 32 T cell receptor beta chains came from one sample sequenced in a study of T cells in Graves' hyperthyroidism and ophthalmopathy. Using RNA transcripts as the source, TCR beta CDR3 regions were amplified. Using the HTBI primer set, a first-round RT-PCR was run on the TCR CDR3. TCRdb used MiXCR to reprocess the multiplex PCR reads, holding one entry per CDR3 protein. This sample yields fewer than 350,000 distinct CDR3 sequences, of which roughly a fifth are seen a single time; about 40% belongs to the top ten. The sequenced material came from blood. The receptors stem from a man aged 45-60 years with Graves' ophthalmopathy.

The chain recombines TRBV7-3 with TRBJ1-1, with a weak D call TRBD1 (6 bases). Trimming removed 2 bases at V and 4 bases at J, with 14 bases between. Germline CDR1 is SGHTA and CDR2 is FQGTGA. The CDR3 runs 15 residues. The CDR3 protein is CASSLQPVGGTEAFF. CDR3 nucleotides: TGTGCCAGCAGCTTACAACCCGTAGGGGGCACTGAAGCTTTCTTT.

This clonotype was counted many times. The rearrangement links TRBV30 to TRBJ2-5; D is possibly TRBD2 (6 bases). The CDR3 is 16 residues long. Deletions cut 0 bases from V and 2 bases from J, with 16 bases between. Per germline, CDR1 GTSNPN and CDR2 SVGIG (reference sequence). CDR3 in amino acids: CAWSVGTSRLQETQYF. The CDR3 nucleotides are TGTGCCTGGAGTGTAGGGACTTCGAGACTTCAAGAGACCCAGTACTTC.

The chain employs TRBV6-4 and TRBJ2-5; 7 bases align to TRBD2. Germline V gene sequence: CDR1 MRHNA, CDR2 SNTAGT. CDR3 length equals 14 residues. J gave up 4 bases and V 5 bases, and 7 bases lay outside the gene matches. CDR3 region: CASSYTSERETQYF. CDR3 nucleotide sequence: TGTGCCAGCAGTTATACTAGCGAAAGAGAGACCCAGTACTTC.

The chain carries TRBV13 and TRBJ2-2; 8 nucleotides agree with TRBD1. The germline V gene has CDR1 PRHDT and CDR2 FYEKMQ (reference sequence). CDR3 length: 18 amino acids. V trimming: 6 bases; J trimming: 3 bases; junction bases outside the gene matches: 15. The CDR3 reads CASRPRLTGQADTGELFF. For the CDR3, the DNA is TGTGCCAGCAGACCTCGCCTCACGGGACAGGCGGACACCGGGGAGCTGTTTTTT.

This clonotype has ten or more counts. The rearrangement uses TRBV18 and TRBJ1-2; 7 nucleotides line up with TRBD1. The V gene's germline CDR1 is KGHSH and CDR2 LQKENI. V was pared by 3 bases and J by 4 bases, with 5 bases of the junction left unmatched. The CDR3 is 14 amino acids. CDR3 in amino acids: CASSPEGAFYGYTF. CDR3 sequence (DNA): TGTGCCAGCTCACCCGAGGGGGCCTTCTATGGCTACACCTTC.

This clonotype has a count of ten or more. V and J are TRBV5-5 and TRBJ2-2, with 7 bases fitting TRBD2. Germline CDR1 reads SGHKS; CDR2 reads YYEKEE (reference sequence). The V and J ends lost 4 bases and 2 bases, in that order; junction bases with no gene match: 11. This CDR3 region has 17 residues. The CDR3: CASSQRPGLKNTGELFF. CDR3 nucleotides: TGTGCCAGCAGCCAAAGACCGGGACTAAAAAACACCGGGGAGCTGTTTTTT.

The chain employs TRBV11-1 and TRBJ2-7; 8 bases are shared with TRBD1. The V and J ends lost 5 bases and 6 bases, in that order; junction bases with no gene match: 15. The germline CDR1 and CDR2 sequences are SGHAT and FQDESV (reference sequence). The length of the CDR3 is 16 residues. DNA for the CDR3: TGTGCCAGCAGCAAAAGGACAGGGACCGGAGCTAGCGAGCAGTACTTC. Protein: CASSKRTGTGASEQYF.

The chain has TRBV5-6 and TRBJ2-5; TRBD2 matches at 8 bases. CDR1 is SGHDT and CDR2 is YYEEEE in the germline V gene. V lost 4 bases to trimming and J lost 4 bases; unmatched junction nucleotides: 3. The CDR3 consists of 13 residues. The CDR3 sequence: CASSPLAGETQYF. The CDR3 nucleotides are TGTGCCAGCAGCCCGCTAGCGGGAGAGACCCAGTACTTC.

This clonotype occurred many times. CDR3 amino acids: CASGRTGGYEQYF. The CDR3 region has the DNA TGTGCCAGCGGCCGGACAGGGGGCTACGAGCAGTACTTC. V gene TRBV2 combines with J gene TRBJ2-7, with 10 positions matching TRBD1. Germline trimming cut 8 bases from V and 3 bases from J; bases unmatched to any gene: 4. The CDR3 spans 13 residues. Germline CDR1 reads SNHLY; CDR2 reads FYNNEI.

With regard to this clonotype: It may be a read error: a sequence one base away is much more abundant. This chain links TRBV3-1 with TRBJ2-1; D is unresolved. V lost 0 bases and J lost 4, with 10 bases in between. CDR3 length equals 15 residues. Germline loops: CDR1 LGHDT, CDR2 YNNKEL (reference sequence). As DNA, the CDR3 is TGTGCCAGCAGCCAAGATCTCAGGCGGTACAATGAGCAGTTCTTC. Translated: CASSQDLRRYNEQFF.

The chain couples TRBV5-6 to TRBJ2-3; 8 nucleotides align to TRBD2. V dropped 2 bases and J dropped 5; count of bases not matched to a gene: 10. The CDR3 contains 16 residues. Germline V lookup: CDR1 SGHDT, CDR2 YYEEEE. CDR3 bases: TGTGCCAGCAGCTTTTTTCGAGCGGGAGTGGGAGATACGCAGTATTTT. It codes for CASSFFRAGVGDTQYF.

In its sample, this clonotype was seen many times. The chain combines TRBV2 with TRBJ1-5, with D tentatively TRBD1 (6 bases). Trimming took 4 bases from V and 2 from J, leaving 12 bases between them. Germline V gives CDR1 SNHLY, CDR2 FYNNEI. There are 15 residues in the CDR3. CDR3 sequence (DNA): TGTGCCAGCAGTGTAGGAAGGGGGGGCAATCAGCCCCAGCATTTT. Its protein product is CASSVGRGGNQPQHF.

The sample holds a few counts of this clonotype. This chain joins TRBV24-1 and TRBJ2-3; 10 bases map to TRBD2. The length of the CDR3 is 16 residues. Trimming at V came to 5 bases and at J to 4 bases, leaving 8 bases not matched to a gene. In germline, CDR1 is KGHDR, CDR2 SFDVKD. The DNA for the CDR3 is TGTGCCACCAGTGCCGCTAGCGGGAGAGGGGCAGATACGCAGTATTTT. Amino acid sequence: CATSAASGRGADTQYF.

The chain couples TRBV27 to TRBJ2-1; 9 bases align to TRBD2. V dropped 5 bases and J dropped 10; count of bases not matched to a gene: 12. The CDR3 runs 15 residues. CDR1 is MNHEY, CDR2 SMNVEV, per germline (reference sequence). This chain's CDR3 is CASSTRLAGSGEQFF. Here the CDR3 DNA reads TGTGCCAGCAGTACTCGGCTAGCGGGGTCCGGAGAGCAGTTCTTC.

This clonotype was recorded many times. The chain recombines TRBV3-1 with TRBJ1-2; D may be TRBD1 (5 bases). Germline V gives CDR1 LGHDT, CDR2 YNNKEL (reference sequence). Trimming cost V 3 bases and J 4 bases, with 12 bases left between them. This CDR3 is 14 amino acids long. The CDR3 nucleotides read TGTGCCAGCAGCCAGGAGCAGGGCTCCTATGGCTACACCTTC. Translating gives CASSQEQGSYGYTF.

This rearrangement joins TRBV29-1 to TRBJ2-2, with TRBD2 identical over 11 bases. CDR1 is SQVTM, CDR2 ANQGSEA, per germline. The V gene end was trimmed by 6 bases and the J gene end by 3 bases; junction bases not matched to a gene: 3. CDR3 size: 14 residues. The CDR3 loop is CSVRLAGYTGELFF. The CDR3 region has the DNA TGCAGCGTCCGACTAGCGGGATACACCGGGGAGCTGTTTTTT.

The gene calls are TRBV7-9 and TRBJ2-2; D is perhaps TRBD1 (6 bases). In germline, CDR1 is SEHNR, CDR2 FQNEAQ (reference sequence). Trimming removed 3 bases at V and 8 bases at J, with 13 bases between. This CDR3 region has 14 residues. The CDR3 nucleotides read TGTGCCAGCAGCTTCCAGACAGGCGCGGGGGAGCTGTTTTTT. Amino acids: CASSFQTGAGELFF.

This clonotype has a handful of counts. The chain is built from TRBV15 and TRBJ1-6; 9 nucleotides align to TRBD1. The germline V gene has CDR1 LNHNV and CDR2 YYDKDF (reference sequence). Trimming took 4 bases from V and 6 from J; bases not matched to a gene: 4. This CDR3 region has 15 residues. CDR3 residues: CATSKQGASNSPLHF. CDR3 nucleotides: TGTGCCACCAGCAAACAGGGGGCAAGTAATTCACCCCTCCACTTT.

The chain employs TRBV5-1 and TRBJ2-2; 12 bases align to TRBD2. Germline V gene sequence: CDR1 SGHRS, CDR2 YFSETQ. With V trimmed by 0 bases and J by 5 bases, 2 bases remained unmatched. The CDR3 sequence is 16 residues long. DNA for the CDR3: TGCGCCAGCAGCTTGGTGACTAGCGGGAGTACCGGGGAGCTGTTTTTT. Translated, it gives CASSLVTSGSTGELFF.

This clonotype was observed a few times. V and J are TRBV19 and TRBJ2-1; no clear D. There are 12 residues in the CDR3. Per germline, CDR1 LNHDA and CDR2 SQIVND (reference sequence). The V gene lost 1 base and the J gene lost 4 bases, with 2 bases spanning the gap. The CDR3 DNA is TGTGCCAGTAGTATAGCTTACAATGAGCAGTTCTTC. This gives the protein CASSIAYNEQFF.

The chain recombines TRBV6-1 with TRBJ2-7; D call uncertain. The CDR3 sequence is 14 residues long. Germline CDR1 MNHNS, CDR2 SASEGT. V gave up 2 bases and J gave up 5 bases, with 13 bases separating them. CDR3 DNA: TGTGCCAGCAGTGAAATTGGGCTAACTGACGAGCAGTACTTC. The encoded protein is CASSEIGLTDEQYF.

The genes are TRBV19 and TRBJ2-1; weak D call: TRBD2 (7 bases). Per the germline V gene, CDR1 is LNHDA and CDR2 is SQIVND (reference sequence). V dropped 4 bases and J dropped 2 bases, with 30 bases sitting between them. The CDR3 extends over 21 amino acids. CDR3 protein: CASSTQLGGGLWGTTYNEQFF. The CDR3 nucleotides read TGTGCCAGTAGTACCCAATTAGGGGGGGGGTTATGGGGAACGACCTACAATGAGCAGTTCTTC.

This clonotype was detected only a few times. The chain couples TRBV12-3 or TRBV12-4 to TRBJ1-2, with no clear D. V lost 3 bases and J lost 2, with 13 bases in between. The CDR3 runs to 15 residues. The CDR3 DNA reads TGTGCCAGCAGTTTCGGTTCAGAGATAAACTATGGCTACACCTTC. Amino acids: CASSFGSEINYGYTF.

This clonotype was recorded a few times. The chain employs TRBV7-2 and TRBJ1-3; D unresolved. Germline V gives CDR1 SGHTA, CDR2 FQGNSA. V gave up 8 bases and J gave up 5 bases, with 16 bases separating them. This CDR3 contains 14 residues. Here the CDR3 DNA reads TGTGCCAGCCGCATAGGGCCAGATAGAAACACCATATATTTT. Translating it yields CASRIGPDRNTIYF. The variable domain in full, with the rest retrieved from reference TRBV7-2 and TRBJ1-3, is GAGVSQSPSNKVTEKGKDVELRCDPISGHTALYWYRQSLGQGLEFLIYFQGNSAPDKSGLPSDRFSAERTGGSVSTLTIQRTQQEDSAVYLCASRIGPDRNTIYFGEGSWLTVV.

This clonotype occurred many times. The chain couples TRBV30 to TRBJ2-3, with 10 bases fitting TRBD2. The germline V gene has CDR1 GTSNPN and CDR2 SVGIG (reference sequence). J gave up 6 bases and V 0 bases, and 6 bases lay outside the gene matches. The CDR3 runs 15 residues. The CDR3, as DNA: TGTGCCTGGAGTGTCCTAGCGGGAGCATATGATACGCAGTATTTT. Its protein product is CAWSVLAGAYDTQYF.

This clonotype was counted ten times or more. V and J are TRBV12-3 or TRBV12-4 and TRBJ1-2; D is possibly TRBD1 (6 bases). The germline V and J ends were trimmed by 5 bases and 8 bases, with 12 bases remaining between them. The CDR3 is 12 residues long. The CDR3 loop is CASSLPGVGYTF. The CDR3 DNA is TGTGCCAGCAGTCTCCCAGGGGTCGGCTACACCTTC.

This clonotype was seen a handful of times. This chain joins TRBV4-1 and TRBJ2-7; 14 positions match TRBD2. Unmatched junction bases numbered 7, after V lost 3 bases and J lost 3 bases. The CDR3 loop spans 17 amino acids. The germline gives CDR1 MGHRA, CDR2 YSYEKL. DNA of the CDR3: TGCGCCAGCAGCCAGGGACTAGCGGGAGTTAAACGCTACGAGCAGTACTTC. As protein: CASSQGLAGVKRYEQYF.

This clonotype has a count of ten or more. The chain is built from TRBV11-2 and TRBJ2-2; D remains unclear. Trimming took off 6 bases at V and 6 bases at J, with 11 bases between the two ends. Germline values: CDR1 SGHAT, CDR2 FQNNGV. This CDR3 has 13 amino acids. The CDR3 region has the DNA TGTGCCAGCAGAACCATTGGGGCCGGGGAGCTGTTTTTT. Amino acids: CASRTIGAGELFF. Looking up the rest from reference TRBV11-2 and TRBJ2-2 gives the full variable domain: EAGVAQSPRYKIIEKRQSVAFWCNPISGHATLYWYQQILGQGPKLLIQFQNNGVVDDSQLPKDRFSAERLKGVDSTLKIQPAKLEDSAVYLCASRTIGAGELFFGEGSRLTVL.

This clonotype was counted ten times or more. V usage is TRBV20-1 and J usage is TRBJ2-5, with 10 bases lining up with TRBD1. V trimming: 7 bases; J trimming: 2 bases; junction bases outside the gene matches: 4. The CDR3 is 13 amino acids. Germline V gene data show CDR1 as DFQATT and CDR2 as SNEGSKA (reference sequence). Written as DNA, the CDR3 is TGCAGTGTACGGACAGGGGGGCAAGAGACCCAGTACTTC. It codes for CSVRTGGQETQYF.

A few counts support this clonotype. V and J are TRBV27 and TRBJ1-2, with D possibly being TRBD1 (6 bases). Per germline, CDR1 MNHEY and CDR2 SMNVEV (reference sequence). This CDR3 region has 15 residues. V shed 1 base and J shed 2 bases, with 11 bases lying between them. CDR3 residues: CASSLYGRGNYGYTF. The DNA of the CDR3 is TGTGCCAGCAGTTTATATGGCAGGGGAAACTATGGCTACACCTTC.

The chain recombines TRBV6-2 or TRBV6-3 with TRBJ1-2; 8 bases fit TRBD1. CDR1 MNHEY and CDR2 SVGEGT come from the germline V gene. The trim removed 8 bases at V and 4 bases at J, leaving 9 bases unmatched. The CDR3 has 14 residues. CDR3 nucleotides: TGTGCCAGCGTCAATTACAGGGGGAGCTATGGCTACACCTTC. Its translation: CASVNYRGSYGYTF.

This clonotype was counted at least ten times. CDR3 amino acids: CASSHPGANYGYTF. The CDR3 DNA sequence: TGTGCCAGCAGTCACCCAGGGGCCAACTATGGCTACACCTTC. J is TRBJ1-2 and V is TRBV12-3 or TRBV12-4; perhaps TRBD1 as D (6 bases). The V end lost 5 bases, the J end lost 2 bases, and 12 bases lay between the germline ends. CDR3 length equals 14 residues.